The next 10 T cell receptor beta chains were all read from a single sample in a study of cytomegalovirus exposure and HLA in healthy donors. It was with 60 Vbeta and 13 Jbeta primers that the PCR ran. Assay: immunoSEQ multiplex PCR; the TCRdb copy retains only in-frame clones and omits some. The sample contains approximately 120,000 clones, approximately 73% of which appear only once. The sample taken for sequencing was PBMCs. The source of these receptors is a man aged 35 to 55 in good health and CMV-seronegative.

The chain recombines TRBV7-9 with TRBJ1-6; TRBD1 matches at 7 bases. The germline V gene encodes CDR1 SEHNR and CDR2 FQNEAQ (reference sequence). This CDR3 region has 13 residues. V lost 10 bases to trimming and J lost 7 bases; unmatched junction nucleotides: 7. The chain's CDR3 is CANDRDGNSPLHF. CDR3 nucleotides: TGTGCCAACGACAGGGACGGGAATTCACCCCTCCACTTT.

The rearrangement joins TRBV5-1 to TRBJ1-3; 9 bases are shared with TRBD1. The CDR3 spans 15 residues. The V gene end was trimmed by 0 bases and the J gene end by 7 bases; junction bases not matched to a gene: 5. Germline CDR1 is SGHRS and CDR2 is YFSETQ. The DNA for the CDR3 is TGCGCCAGCAGCTTGGCCCCAGGACAGGGGAACACCATATATTTT. This sequence encodes CASSLAPGQGNTIYF.

The chain employs TRBV30 and TRBJ2-3; possibly TRBD2 for D (5 bases). Trimming cost V 0 bases and J 5 bases, with 9 bases left between them. This CDR3 region has 13 residues. Germline CDR1 and CDR2: GTSNPN and SVGIG (reference sequence). CDR3 region: CAWSVLGGDTQYF. The CDR3, as DNA: TGTGCCTGGAGTGTATTAGGAGGAGATACGCAGTATTTT.

V is TRBV5-6 and J is TRBJ2-3; 7 bases align to TRBD1. V gave up 3 bases and J gave up 2 bases; unmatched junction bases: 9. The CDR3 loop spans 16 amino acids. CDR1 and CDR2 (germline): SGHDT, YYEEEE. The CDR3 region is CASSSVGTEVTDTQYF. The CDR3 region has the DNA TGTGCCAGCAGCTCCGTGGGGACAGAAGTCACAGATACGCAGTATTTT.

The chain couples TRBV2 to TRBJ2-1; 7 bases are shared with TRBD2. This CDR3 contains 13 residues. Germline V CDR1 and CDR2: SNHLY, FYNNEI. Trimming removed 7 bases from V and 7 bases from J; junction bases left unmatched: 7. The CDR3 DNA reads as TGTGCCAGCACCCTGGCGGGGGTGAATGAGCAGTTCTTC. The encoded protein is CASTLAGVNEQFF.

The chain couples TRBV28 to TRBJ2-5; 9 bases are shared with TRBD2. CDR3 length: 15 residues. V shed 7 bases and J 5 bases; nucleotides not matched to a gene: 11. Germline V gene data show CDR1 as MDHEN and CDR2 as SYDVKM. In nucleotides, the CDR3 is TGTGCCAGCATTGGTTACGCGGGGGGGCTGGAGACCCAGTACTTC. Amino acid sequence: CASIGYAGGLETQYF.

The chain links TRBV18 to TRBJ1-1; 9 positions match TRBD1. Germline lookup yields CDR1 KGHSH and CDR2 LQKENI. V shed 5 bases, J shed 11 bases, and the junction held 15 bases outside the gene matches. This CDR3 has 15 residues. The CDR3 reads CASSTYRDRETKAFF. The CDR3 nucleotides read TGTGCCAGCTCAACTTACCGGGACAGGGAGACGAAGGCTTTCTTT.

CDR3 loop: CASSSSGLARETQYF. CDR3 DNA sequence: TGTGCCAGCAGCTCGTCGGGGTTAGCGAGGGAGACCCAGTACTTC. This sequence joins TRBV7-2 and TRBJ2-5; perhaps TRBD2 as D (5 bases). V lost 4 bases and J 5 bases, leaving 17 bases between the germline ends. CDR3 length: 15 residues. Germline V gene data show CDR1 as SGHTA and CDR2 as FQGNSA. The whole variable domain, remainder taken from reference TRBV7-2 and TRBJ2-5, is GAGVSQSPSNKVTEKGKDVELRCDPISGHTALYWYRQSLGQGLEFLIYFQGNSAPDKSGLPSDRFSAERTGGSVSTLTIQRTQQEDSAVYLCASSSSGLARETQYFGPGTRLLVL.

J is TRBJ2-2 and V is TRBV28; 8 bases are shared with TRBD1. This CDR3 has 15 residues. The V gene end was trimmed by 7 bases and the J gene end by 4 bases; junction bases not matched to a gene: 8. Per germline, CDR1 MDHEN and CDR2 SYDVKM. CDR3 DNA: TGTGCCAGCAATCTCAGGGGGCAGGGCACCGGGGAGCTGTTTTTT. Protein sequence: CASNLRGQGTGELFF.

The chain uses TRBV28 and TRBJ1-1; D uncertain. The CDR3 length is 12 residues. CDR1 and CDR2 from the germline V gene are MDHEN and SYDVKM. V was pared by 7 bases and J by 1 base, with 7 bases between. The CDR3 is CASKSGNTEAFF. CDR3 DNA: TGTGCCAGCAAATCGGGGAACACTGAAGCTTTCTTT. The entire variable domain, with the rest obtained from reference TRBV28 and TRBJ1-1, is as follows: DVKVTQSSRYLVKRTGEKVFLECVQDMDHENMFWYRQDPGLGLRLIYFSYDVKMKEKGDIPEGYSVSREKKERFSLILESASTNQTSMYLCASKSGNTEAFFGQGTRLTVV.